Listed below are T cell receptor beta chains from one sample, sequenced in a study of blood T cells in healthy people across ages. TCRdb re-analysed the 5' RACE reads in MiXCR, keeping a single row per CDR3 protein. The sample carries hundreds of thousands of distinct CDR3 sequences, 40% to 50% recorded once. The sequenced sample consisted of blood. These receptors were collected from a man older than 75 in good health. Both conserved end residues are trimmed from each CDR3. The order of the fields is V gene, D gene, clone size, CDR3 protein. A D gene is named only where the DNA matches it firmly. Expanded clones get a size class; other rows say once, few or many, or leave the size out.

TRBV6-5,TRBD2,.,ASWGGYEQY
TRBV7-2,TRBD1,.,ASSLTTGGVKETQY
TRBV6-2/TRBV6-3,.,many,ASSTDEILTDTQY
TRBV6-5,TRBD2,few,ASSYSSRGTSGRASGANVLT
TRBV30,.,once,AWSQDGIYEQY
TRBV11-1,.,few,ASSFRGTGELF
TRBV20-1,.,.,SAPRGNEKLF
TRBV7-3,.,.,ASSLLSSSDTQY
TRBV10-3,.,few,AIKLLGDTEAF
TRBV7-3,TRBD2,.,ASSSLTSGSSYNEQY
TRBV5-1,TRBD2,few,ASSLETSGGVEQF
TRBV7-2,TRBD2,.,ASSLALAGSADTQY
TRBV5-1,.,few,ASSLLLVTDTQY
TRBV29-1,TRBD1,.,SGHPYRGRTYEQY
TRBV27,TRBD1,.,ASSFRTGLGEQY
TRBV7-2,.,many,ASSLPREDNGYT
TRBV6-2/TRBV6-3,.,many,ASRTDRRNSDTQY
TRBV20-1,TRBD1,.,SATTGTTNEKLF
TRBV7-9,.,.,ASSSDGKETQY
TRBV12-3/TRBV12-4,TRBD1,once,ASSKGQGTYNEQF
TRBV4-3,.,few,ASSQDPQRVSSYNEQF
TRBV4-3,.,many,ASSQDAGGTTYEQY
TRBV18,.,.,ASSKDRGGYEQY
TRBV11-2,.,few,ASSLNSGQETQY
TRBV5-1,.,.,ASSLVYAGKQF
TRBV6-5,.,few,ASSDQSRSYNEQY
TRBV10-3,.,many,AISDEAPSAGQTQY
TRBV28,.,.,ASSFGGPSSYEQY
TRBV7-2,TRBD2,.,ASSFSGRVVRETRY
TRBV2,TRBD1,.,ASSEAATGGFYEQY
TRBV3-1,TRBD2,.,ASSQDEGLSTDTQY
TRBV28,.,.,ASSSVGGGNQPQH
TRBV11-2,.,few,ASSLDGDSTDTQY
TRBV20-1,TRBD1,many,SARVGTENGYT
TRBV7-2,.,.,ASSLLAQEPYNEQF
TRBV3-1,.,once,ASRLGGLNTEAF
TRBV7-2,TRBD1,many,ASSLGQGGNEQF
TRBV3-1,.,few,ASTKKGVDTQY
TRBV20-1,.,.,SATDQETQY